This T cell receptor (beta chain) was captured in a study of beta chain features in type 1 diabetes. About the research overall: Over all samples combined, fewer than 140,000,000 sorted cells were examined.

The V end was cut by 1 base, the J end by 1 base, with 7 bases between. Germline-derived CDR1 and CDR2 are SQVTM and ANQGSEA. The CDR3 is made up of 13 amino acids. Overall study results and limits: Among all four CD4+ subsets, Type 1 diabetes patients had TCRB CDR3s that were moderately but significantly shorter.

Once sorted, every population was more than 95% pure. The investigators reverse transcribed all of the isolated RNA, so they sequenced expressed TCRB transcripts. Mean read depth for naive, central memory and regulatory T cell samples was 3.5 million to 4.5 million reads. TCRdb's copy holds only in-frame clones and misses some; the assay was immunoSEQ multiplex PCR. In the table there are 150,000 to 200,000 clones, 9% to 10% of which are singletons. In the case of this clone: Its antigen is unknown. Other DNA sequences in this specimen translate into the identical CDR3.

Sequencing input: central memory CD4+ T cells from blood. The TCR sequence derives from a woman under 30 in good health. The chain couples TRBV29-1 to TRBJ1-1; D is possibly TRBD1 (6 bases). This CDR3 is CSVEGQANTEAFF. The CDR3 DNA is TGCAGCGTTGAAGGACAGGCGAACACTGAAGCTTTCTTT.